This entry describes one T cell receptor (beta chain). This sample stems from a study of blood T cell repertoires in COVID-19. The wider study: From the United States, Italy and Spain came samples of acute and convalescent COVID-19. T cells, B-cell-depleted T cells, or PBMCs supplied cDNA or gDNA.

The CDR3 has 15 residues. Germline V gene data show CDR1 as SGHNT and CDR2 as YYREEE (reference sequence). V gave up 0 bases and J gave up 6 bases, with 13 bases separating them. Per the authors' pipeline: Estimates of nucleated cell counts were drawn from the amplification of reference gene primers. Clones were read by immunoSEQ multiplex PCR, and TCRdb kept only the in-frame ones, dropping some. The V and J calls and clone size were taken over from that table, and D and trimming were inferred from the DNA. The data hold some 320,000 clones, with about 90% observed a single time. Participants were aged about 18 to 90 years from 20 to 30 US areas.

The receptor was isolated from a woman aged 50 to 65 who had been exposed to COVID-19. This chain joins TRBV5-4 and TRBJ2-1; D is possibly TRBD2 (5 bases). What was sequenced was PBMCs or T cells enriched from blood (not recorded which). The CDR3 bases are TGTGCCAGCAGCTTGGACAGTCTACGGGGCAATGAGCAGTTCTTC. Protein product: CASSLDSLRGNEQFF.